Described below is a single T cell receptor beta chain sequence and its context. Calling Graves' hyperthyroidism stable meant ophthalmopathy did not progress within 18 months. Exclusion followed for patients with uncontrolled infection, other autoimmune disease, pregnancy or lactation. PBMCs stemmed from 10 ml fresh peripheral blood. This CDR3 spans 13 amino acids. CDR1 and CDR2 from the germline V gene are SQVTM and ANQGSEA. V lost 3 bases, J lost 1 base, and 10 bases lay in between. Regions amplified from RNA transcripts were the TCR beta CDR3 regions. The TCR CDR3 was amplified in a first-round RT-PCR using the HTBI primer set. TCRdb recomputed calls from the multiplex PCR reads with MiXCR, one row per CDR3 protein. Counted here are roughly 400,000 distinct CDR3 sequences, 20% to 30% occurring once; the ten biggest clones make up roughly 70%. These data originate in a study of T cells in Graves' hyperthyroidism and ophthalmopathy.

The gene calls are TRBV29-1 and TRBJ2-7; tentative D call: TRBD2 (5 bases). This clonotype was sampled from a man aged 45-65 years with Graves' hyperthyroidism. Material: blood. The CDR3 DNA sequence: TGCAGCGTTGATTCCCCGGGGTCCTACGAGCAGTACTTC. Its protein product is CSVDSPGSYEQYF.